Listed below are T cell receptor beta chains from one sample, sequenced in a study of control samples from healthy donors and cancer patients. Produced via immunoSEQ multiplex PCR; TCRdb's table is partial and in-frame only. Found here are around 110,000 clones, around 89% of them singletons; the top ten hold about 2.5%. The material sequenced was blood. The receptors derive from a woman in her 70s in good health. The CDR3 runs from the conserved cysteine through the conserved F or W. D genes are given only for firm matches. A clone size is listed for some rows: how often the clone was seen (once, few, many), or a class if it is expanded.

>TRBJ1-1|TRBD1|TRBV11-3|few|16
TGTGCCAGCAGCTCGGGACAGGGGGAAGTTGGCACTGAAGCTTTCTTT
CASSSGQGEVGTEAFF
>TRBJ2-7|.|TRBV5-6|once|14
TGTGCCAGCAACCGCGGGACACTCTCCTACGAGCAGTACTTC
CASNRGTLSYEQYF
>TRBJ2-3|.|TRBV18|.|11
TGTGCCAGCTCACAGGGGGATACGCAGTATTTT
CASSQGDTQYF
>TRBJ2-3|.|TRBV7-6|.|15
TGTGCCAGCAGCTTAGAGGGACCGCGCACAGATACGCAGTATTTT
CASSLEGPRTDTQYF
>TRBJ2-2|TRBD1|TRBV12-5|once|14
TGTGCTAGTGGCGCGACAGGGTACACCGGGGAGCTGTTTTTT
CASGATGYTGELFF
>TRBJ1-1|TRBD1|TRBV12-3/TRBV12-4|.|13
TGTGCCAGTCTGGACAGGGCGAACACTGAAGCTTTCTTT
CASLDRANTEAFF
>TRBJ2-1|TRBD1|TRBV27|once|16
TGTGCCAGCAGTTACCCGGGACAGGGAAATCTGGCTGAGCAGTTCTTC
CASSYPGQGNLAEQFF
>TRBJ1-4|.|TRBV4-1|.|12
TGCGCCAGCAGCGTACTACGGGAAAAACTGTTTTTT
CASSVLREKLFF
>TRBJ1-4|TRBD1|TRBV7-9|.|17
TGTGCCAGCAGCTTAGCGAGGGGACAGGGCATAAATGAAAAACTGTTTTTT
CASSLARGQGINEKLFF
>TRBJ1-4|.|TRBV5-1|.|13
TGCGCCAGCACAGAGGCCGCTAATGAAAAACTGTTTTTT
CASTEAANEKLFF
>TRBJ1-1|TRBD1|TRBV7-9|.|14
TGTGCCAGCAGTCTAGGGACAGCGAACACTGAAGCTTTCTTT
CASSLGTANTEAFF
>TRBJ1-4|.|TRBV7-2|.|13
TGTGCCAGCAGCCCACAGGGTCGGGAAAAACTGTTTTTT
CASSPQGREKLFF
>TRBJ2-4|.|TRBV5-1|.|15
TGCGCCAGCAGCTTCCCGCTAGGACAGCAAAACATTCAGTACTTC
CASSFPLGQQNIQYF
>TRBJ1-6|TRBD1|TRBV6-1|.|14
TGTGCCAGCAGTGAAGGACAGGGTTTTTCACCCCTCCACTTT
CASSEGQGFSPLHF
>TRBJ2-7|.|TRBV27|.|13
TGTGCCAGCAATGTTCAGGGTTCGGGCGAGCAGTACTTC
CASNVQGSGEQYF
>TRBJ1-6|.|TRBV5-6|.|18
TGTGCCAGCAGCCCCGAGGGACCTTCGAGCTCCTATAATTCACCCCTCCACTTT
CASSPEGPSSSYNSPLHF
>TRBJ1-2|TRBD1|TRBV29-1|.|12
TGCAGCGGCTCCAGGGGGGATATTGGCTACACCTTC
CSGSRGDIGYTF
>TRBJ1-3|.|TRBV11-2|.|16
TGTGCCAGCAGCTCGAGGGCACCTCTCCGCGGGGACACCATATATTTT
CASSSRAPLRGDTIYF
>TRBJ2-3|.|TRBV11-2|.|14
TGTGCCAGCAGCTTAGTTATAGCAAGAGATACGCAGTATTTT
CASSLVIARDTQYF
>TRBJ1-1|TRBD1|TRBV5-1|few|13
TGCGCCAGCAGCCCCGGGACAGGGGGAAAAGCTTTCTTT
CASSPGTGGKAFF
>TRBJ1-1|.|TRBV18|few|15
TGTGCCAGCTCACCACCTGCCGGGCCAAACACTGAAGCTTTCTTT
CASSPPAGPNTEAFF
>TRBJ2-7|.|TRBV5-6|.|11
TGTGCCAGCAGCTTTACCAGCGAGCAGTACTTC
CASSFTSEQYF
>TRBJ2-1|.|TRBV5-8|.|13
TGTGCCAGCAGCTCGACAGGTTACGATGAGCAGTTCTTC
CASSSTGYDEQFF
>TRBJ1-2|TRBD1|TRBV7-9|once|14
TGTGCCAGCAGCTTAGCATCAGGGGGCTATGGCTACACCTTC
CASSLASGGYGYTF
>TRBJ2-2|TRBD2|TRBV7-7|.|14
TGTGCCAGCGGGAGGGACCTTAACACCGGGGAGCTGTTTTTT
CASGRDLNTGELFF
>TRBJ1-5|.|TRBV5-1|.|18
TGCGCCAGCAGCTTGGATACTGGGGACTGGCAAAGCAATCAGCCCCAGCATTTT
CASSLDTGDWQSNQPQHF
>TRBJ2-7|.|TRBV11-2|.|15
TGTGCCAGCAGCTTAGTACAGTGGGGGTCCTACGAGCAGTACTTC
CASSLVQWGSYEQYF
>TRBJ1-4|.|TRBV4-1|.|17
TGCGCCAGCAGCCAACCCCTCCTTGGACAGTTTAATGAAAAACTGTTTTTT
CASSQPLLGQFNEKLFF
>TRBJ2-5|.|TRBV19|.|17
TGTGCCAGTAGACCGAGCGCCGGGGGCGGGCAGCAAGAGACCCAGTACTTC
CASRPSAGGGQQETQYF
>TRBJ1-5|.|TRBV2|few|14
TGTGCCAGCAGTGTTGGTAGAACAGATCAGCCCCAGCATTTT
CASSVGRTDQPQHF
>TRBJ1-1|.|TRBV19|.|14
TGTGCCAGTAGTTGGACGGGAGTAGGGACTGAAGCTTTCTTT
CASSWTGVGTEAFF
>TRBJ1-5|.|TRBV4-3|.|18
TGCGCCAGCAGCCAAGAGAGGGTCAGATTTTATAGCAATCAGCCCCAGCATTTT
CASSQERVRFYSNQPQHF
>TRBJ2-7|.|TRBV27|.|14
TGTGCCAGCAGTTTAGAACGTTCTAGCCCCGAGCAGTACTTC
CASSLERSSPEQYF
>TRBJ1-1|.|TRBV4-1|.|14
TGCGCCAGCAGCCAAGTAGGGCTAAACACTGAAGCTTTCTTT
CASSQVGLNTEAFF
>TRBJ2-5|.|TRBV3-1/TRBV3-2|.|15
TGTGCCAGCAGCCAAGGGGAGTACTCCAGGGGGACCCAGTACTTC
CASSQGEYSRGTQYF
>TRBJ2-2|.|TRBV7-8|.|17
TGTGCCAGCAGCCCACGGGCGGACCCCTCGAACACCGGGGAGCTGTTTTTT
CASSPRADPSNTGELFF
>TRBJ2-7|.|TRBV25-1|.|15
TGTGCCAGCAGTGAATTGGGGCCCCGGGACTACGAGCAGTACTTC
CASSELGPRDYEQYF
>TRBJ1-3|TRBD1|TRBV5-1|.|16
TGCGCCAGCAGCTGGGACAGGGCGAGGTCTGGAAACACCATATATTTT
CASSWDRARSGNTIYF
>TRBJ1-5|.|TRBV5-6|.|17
TGTGCCAGCAGCTTGCGACCCCGAGGGTATAGCAATCAGCCCCAGCATTTT
CASSLRPRGYSNQPQHF
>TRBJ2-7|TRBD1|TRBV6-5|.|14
TGTGCCAGCAGACAAGGACAGGGGGCGTTCGAGCAGTACTTC
CASRQGQGAFEQYF
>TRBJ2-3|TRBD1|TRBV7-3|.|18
TGTGCCAGCAGCTTAACGGGACAGGGGCGAAAAATCACAGATACGCAGTATTTT
CASSLTGQGRKITDTQYF
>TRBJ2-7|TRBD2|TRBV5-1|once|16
TGCGCCAGCAGCTTGGTTCTAGCGGGGGGTACATACGAGCAGTACTTC
CASSLVLAGGTYEQYF
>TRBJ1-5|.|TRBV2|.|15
TGTGCCACCAAGAGGAGGGAGGTGGTGGATCAGCCCCAGCATTTT
CATKRREVVDQPQHF
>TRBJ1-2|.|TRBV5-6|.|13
TGTGCCAGCAGCTACGTTTTGGCTCATGGCTACACCTTC
CASSYVLAHGYTF
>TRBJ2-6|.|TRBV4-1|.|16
TGCGCCAGCAGCCAAGAGGGAGGCTCTGGGGCCAACGTCCTGACTTTC
CASSQEGGSGANVLTF
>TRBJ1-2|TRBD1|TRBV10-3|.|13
TGTGCCATCTACAGGGGAGACGCAGATGGCTACACCTTC
CAIYRGDADGYTF
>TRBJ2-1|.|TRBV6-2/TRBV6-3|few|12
TGTGCCAGCAGTAGCTACAGGGATGAGCAGTTCTTC
CASSSYRDEQFF
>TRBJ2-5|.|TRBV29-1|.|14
TGCAGCGTTGAGTCGAAGGGGGGACAAGAGACCCAGTACTTC
CSVESKGGQETQYF
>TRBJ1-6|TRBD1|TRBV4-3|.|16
TGCGCCAGCAGCCAAGAGGCGGACAGGGGGCTTTCACCCCTCCACTTT
CASSQEADRGLSPLHF
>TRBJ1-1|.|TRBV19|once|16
TGTGCCAGCCTGTCGGGGGGCGCGTATTTGAACACTGAAGCTTTCTTT
CASLSGGAYLNTEAFF
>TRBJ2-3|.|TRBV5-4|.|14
TGTGCCAGCAGTGGGAAAGGGGGGGCAGATACGCAGTATTTT
CASSGKGGADTQYF
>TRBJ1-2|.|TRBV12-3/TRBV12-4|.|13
TGTGCCAGCAGTAAAACGACACCCTGGGGCTACACCTTC
CASSKTTPWGYTF
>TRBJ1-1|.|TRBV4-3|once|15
TGCGCCAGCAGCCAAGAAGGATACAGGAACACTGAAGCTTTCTTT
CASSQEGYRNTEAFF
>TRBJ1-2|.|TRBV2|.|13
TGTGCCAGCAAGGACGGGCGCAACTATGGCTACACCTTC
CASKDGRNYGYTF
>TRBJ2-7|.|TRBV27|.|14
TGTGCCAGCAGTCCCCCAGCAGCGGATTCCGAGCAGTACTTC
CASSPPAADSEQYF